One and the same sample provided the 18 T cell receptor beta chains below, sequenced in a study of OX40 agonist ivuxolimab in advanced cancers. Here immunoSEQ multiplex PCR was the method, and the copy in TCRdb shows in-frame clones only, minus some. The repertoire holds tens of thousands of clones, with roughly 80% as singletons. The material was CD4+ or CD8+ T cells sorted from blood, obtained in a trial of the OX40 agonist ivuxolimab. The origin of the receptors is an adult with an advanced solid tumor such as melanoma, head and neck, liver or kidney cancer.

The chain uses TRBV11-2 and TRBJ1-1, with D hard to call. The CDR3 runs to 14 residues. Germline assignment: CDR1 SGHAT and CDR2 FQNNGV. V was trimmed by 1 base and J by 1 base, leaving 7 bases between them. The CDR3 region has the DNA TGTGCCAGCAGCTTAGTTTGGGAGAACACTGAAGCTTTCTTT. Translating it yields CASSLVWENTEAFF.

The V call is TRBV7-2, the J call TRBJ2-5, with D tentatively TRBD2 (5 bases). Near its end, the DNA agrees better with TRBJ2-7, so the J call may be wrong. The CDR3 has 14 residues. From germline, CDR1 is SGHTA and CDR2 FQGNSA. In DNA form, the CDR3 reads TGTGCCAGCAGCTTATTTGGGAGCTCCTACGAGCAGTACTTC. Its protein product is CASSLFGSSYEQYF.

The chain links TRBV5-4 to TRBJ2-1; 11 positions agree with TRBD2. This CDR3 has 15 amino acids. With V trimmed by 2 bases and J by 8 bases, 6 bases remained unmatched. Looked up from germline, CDR1 is SGHNT and CDR2 is YYREEE (reference sequence). CDR3 amino acids: CASSLRLAGTDEQFF. The DNA for the CDR3 is TGTGCCAGCAGCTTACGACTAGCGGGGACGGATGAGCAGTTCTTC.

This clone was detected only a few times. V is TRBV18 and J is TRBJ2-7, with D uncertain. The CDR3 runs to 14 residues. Deletions cut 2 bases from V and 7 bases from J, with 15 bases between. Germline V lookup: CDR1 KGHSH, CDR2 LQKENI. CDR3 sequence reads: CASSPSASRTEQYF. The DNA for the CDR3 is TGTGCCAGCTCACCATCTGCCAGCAGAACAGAGCAGTACTTC.

CDR3 amino acids: CASSIGTDNEQFF. The CDR3 coding sequence is TGCGCCAGCAGCATTGGGACAGACAATGAGCAGTTCTTC. This rearrangement joins TRBV5-1 to TRBJ2-1, with 7 bases identical to TRBD1. The junction had 3 bases not matched to a gene; V was cut back by 4 bases and J by 5 bases. The germline gives CDR1 SGHRS, CDR2 YFSETQ. This CDR3 has 13 residues.

This sequence joins TRBV10-1 and TRBJ1-1; D perhaps matches TRBD1 (5 bases). Trimming removed 3 bases from V and 10 bases from J, with 18 bases in between. The CDR3 runs 14 residues. Germline CDR1 and CDR2: WNHNN and SYGVQD (reference sequence). CDR3 coding DNA: TGCGCCAGCAGTGAATCCGGAGGGGCCATCGGAGCTTTCTTT. It encodes CASSESGGAIGAFF.

This chain joins TRBV6-5 and TRBJ2-7; 9 bases align to TRBD1. V gave up 6 bases and J gave up 4 bases; unmatched junction bases: 10. The CDR3 is 15 amino acids. The germline V gene has CDR1 MNHEY and CDR2 SVGAGI. CDR3 region: CASRSSGDRVYEQYF. The CDR3 nucleotides are TGTGCCAGCAGGAGTTCCGGGGACAGGGTGTACGAGCAGTACTTC.

The sample holds one count of this clone. The chain has TRBV4-1 and TRBJ2-5; tentatively, D is TRBD1 (5 bases). The J call may be in error: the DNA end matches TRBJ2-7 better. The germline CDR1 and CDR2 sequences are MGHRA and YSYEKL. CDR3 length: 14 residues. The CDR3 is CASSLPGSAYEQYF. The CDR3, as DNA: TGCGCCAGCAGCCTCCCAGGGTCTGCCTACGAGCAGTACTTC.

This clone has a single count. This rearrangement joins TRBV7-9 to TRBJ2-3; D is perhaps TRBD2 (7 bases). Trimming cost V 5 bases and J 4 bases, with 10 bases left between them. Germline CDR1 is SEHNR and CDR2 is FQNEAQ (reference sequence). The CDR3 has 13 residues. The CDR3 bases are TGTGCCAGCAGCGGAGGGGGGGCAGATACGCAGTATTTT. Translating gives CASSGGGADTQYF. Complete variable domain (other parts from reference TRBV7-9 and TRBJ2-3): DTGVSQNPRHKITKRGQNVTFRCDPISEHNRLYWYRQTLGQGPEFLTYFQNEAQLEKSRLLSDRFSAERPKGSFSTLEIQRTEQGDSAMYLCASSGGGADTQYFGPGTRLTVL.

This sequence joins TRBV10-3 and TRBJ2-7; 7 bases match TRBD1. After removal of 6 bases from V and 3 bases from J, the junction contained 5 bases not matched to a gene. The CDR3 is made up of 13 amino acids. Germline CDR1 ENHRY, CDR2 SYGVKD. CDR3 amino acids: CAIRQGTDYEQYF. The CDR3 region has the DNA TGTGCCATCAGACAGGGGACGGACTACGAGCAGTACTTC.

V and J are TRBV11-2 and TRBJ2-5; no definite D call. The V and J ends lost 6 bases and 4 bases respectively, with 15 bases between them. The CDR3 has 14 residues. CDR1 is SGHAT and CDR2 is FQNNGV in the germline V gene. In DNA, the CDR3 is TGTGCCAGCAGTATGCTAGGTCCCGGAGAGACCCAGTACTTC. Translated, it gives CASSMLGPGETQYF. The full variable domain, completed using reference TRBV11-2 and TRBJ2-5, is EAGVAQSPRYKIIEKRQSVAFWCNPISGHATLYWYQQILGQGPKLLIQFQNNGVVDDSQLPKDRFSAERLKGVDSTLKIQPAKLEDSAVYLCASSMLGPGETQYFGPGTRLLVL.

This clone was seen just once. The chain is built from TRBV2 and TRBJ1-1; no clear D gene. Per the germline V gene, CDR1 is SNHLY and CDR2 is FYNNEI. V shed 4 bases and J shed 0 bases, with 30 bases lying between them. CDR3 length equals 21 residues. CDR3 loop: CASSVDYYPQIPPSMNTEAFF. CDR3 nucleotide sequence: TGTGCCAGCAGTGTTGACTATTACCCCCAAATACCACCCTCGATGAACACTGAAGCTTTCTTT. The full variable domain, in which reference TRBV2 and TRBJ1-1 provide the parts outside the CDR3, is EPEVTQTPSHQVTQMGQEVILRCVPISNHLYFYWYRQILGQKVEFLVSFYNNEISEKSEIFDDQFSVERPDGSNFTLKIRSTKLEDSAMYFCASSVDYYPQIPPSMNTEAFFGQGTRLTVV.

The J gene is TRBJ1-5, the V gene TRBV19, with 7 positions matching TRBD1. J was trimmed by 6 bases and V by 2 bases; bases with no gene match: 10. Germline-derived CDR1 and CDR2 are LNHDA and SQIVND (reference sequence). The CDR3 is 16 residues long. CDR3 coding DNA: TGTGCCAGTAGTATATCCCTCGGAGGGGGCAGTCAGCCCCAGCATTTT. Translated: CASSISLGGGSQPQHF.

V gene TRBV29-1 combines with J gene TRBJ2-5; D ambiguous. CDR3 length equals 12 residues. Germline V gene data show CDR1 as SQVTM and CDR2 as ANQGSEA. Trimming left V 4 bases short and J 0 bases short, with 6 bases between. The CDR3 loop is CSVVRDQETQYF. The CDR3 DNA follows: TGCAGCGTTGTCCGGGACCAAGAGACCCAGTACTTC.

This clone occurred a few times. The V gene is TRBV18, the J gene TRBJ1-6, with TRBD1 identical over 8 bases. This CDR3 is built from 15 residues. The V gene end was trimmed by 3 bases and the J gene end by 10 bases; junction bases not matched to a gene: 8. CDR1 is KGHSH, CDR2 LQKENI, per germline. CDR3: CASSPGQVQDSPLHF. DNA of the CDR3: TGTGCCAGCTCACCGGGACAGGTACAGGACTCACCCCTCCACTTT.

The V call is TRBV5-4, the J call TRBJ1-4; 7 bases are shared with TRBD1. Trimming removed 4 bases from V and 8 bases from J; junction bases left unmatched: 8. From germline, CDR1 is SGHNT and CDR2 YYREEE (reference sequence). This CDR3 is 14 amino acids long. CDR3 residues: CASSGDRVGEKLFF. DNA for the CDR3: TGTGCCAGCAGCGGAGACAGGGTTGGGGAAAAACTGTTTTTT.

In its sample, this clone was seen once. V usage is TRBV6-5 and J usage is TRBJ1-1; D unresolved. The CDR3 length is 14 residues. V was shortened by 2 bases and J by 1 base, with 8 bases between the two germline ends. In germline, CDR1 is MNHEY, CDR2 SVGAGI. The CDR3 DNA follows: TGTGCCAGCAGTTACGACGCAGAGAACACTGAAGCTTTCTTT. As protein: CASSYDAENTEAFF.

This clone was observed a few times. This sequence joins TRBV15 and TRBJ1-2, with D unresolved. V lost 5 bases and J lost 1, with 14 bases in between. The CDR3 contains 15 residues. CDR1 and CDR2 (germline): LNHNV, YYDKDF (reference sequence). Here the CDR3 DNA reads TGTGCCACCAGCGGGTCTAGAGGTCTTAACTATGGCTACACCTTC. Translated, it gives CATSGSRGLNYGYTF.